These T cell receptor beta chains were read from a single sample in a study of blood T cell repertoires in COVID-19. Clones were read by immunoSEQ multiplex PCR, and TCRdb kept only the in-frame ones, dropping some. The table has 90,000 or so clones, approximately 88% seen once; the top ten hold 11%. Sequencing was performed on peripheral blood. These receptors all stem from a man older than 75 with acute or convalescent COVID-19. Both conserved end residues are part of each CDR3. The order of the fields is CDR3 length, V gene, D gene, J gene, clone size, CDR3 protein, CDR3 DNA. D genes are given only for firm matches. Clone sizes are given selectively: once, few, many, or a class where the clone is expanded.

14	TRBV6-2/TRBV6-3	TRBD1	TRBJ1-1	-	CASSYPTGGTEAFF	TGTGCCAGCAGTTACCCGACAGGGGGCACTGAAGCTTTCTTT
12	TRBV29-1	TRBD2	TRBJ2-1	-	CSGTSGLNEQFF	TGCAGCGGGACTAGCGGTCTCAATGAGCAGTTCTTC
16	TRBV27	TRBD1	TRBJ2-2	-	CASRIYGTEHTGELFF	TGTGCCAGCAGGATATACGGGACAGAGCACACCGGGGAGCTGTTTTTT
14	TRBV30	-	TRBJ1-2	-	CACRKSGGNYGYTF	TGTGCCTGCAGAAAATCCGGGGGGAACTATGGCTACACCTTC
14	TRBV5-1	TRBD1	TRBJ1-1	-	CASSYQGENTEAFF	TGCGCCAGCAGCTACCAGGGGGAGAACACTGAAGCTTTCTTT
14	TRBV14	-	TRBJ1-5	few	CASSQSDSNQPQHF	TGTGCCAGCAGCCAATCAGATAGCAATCAGCCCCAGCATTTT
15	TRBV5-1	-	TRBJ2-7	-	CASSLDLGGSYEQYF	TGCGCCAGCAGCTTGGATCTCGGCGGTTCCTACGAGCAGTACTTC
13	TRBV18	-	TRBJ1-2	-	CASSPSGDYGYTF	TGTGCCAGCTCACCTTCAGGGGACTATGGCTACACCTTC
16	TRBV7-6	-	TRBJ2-1	-	CASSLEGGPSKDEQFF	TGTGCCAGCAGCTTAGAAGGCGGTCCCTCGAAGGATGAGCAGTTCTTC
11	TRBV20-1	-	TRBJ1-4	-	CSAQSNEKLFF	TGCAGTGCTCAATCTAATGAAAAACTGTTTTTT
13	TRBV6-5	-	TRBJ1-2	-	CASSYGEDYGYTF	TGTGCCAGCAGTTACGGGGAGGACTATGGCTACACCTTC
13	TRBV7-2	TRBD1	TRBJ2-5	-	CASSVGQGETQYF	TGTGCCAGCAGCGTAGGACAGGGAGAGACCCAGTACTTC
15	TRBV9	TRBD1	TRBJ1-4	-	CASSGGDRGYEKLFF	TGTGCCAGCAGCGGAGGGGACAGGGGTTATGAAAAACTGTTTTTT
13	TRBV5-1	-	TRBJ1-1	-	CASGGTANTEAFF	TGCGCCAGCGGCGGGACGGCGAACACTGAAGCTTTCTTT
15	TRBV30	TRBD1	TRBJ2-3	-	CAWSRMTGGTDTQYF	TGTGCCTGGAGTAGGATGACAGGGGGCACAGATACGCAGTATTTT
18	TRBV10-2	TRBD2	TRBJ2-1	-	CASSETHPGLAGENEQFF	TGCGCCAGCAGTGAGACACATCCGGGACTAGCGGGGGAGAATGAGCAGTTCTTC
12	TRBV5-8	-	TRBJ1-1	-	CASSLGLGAAFF	TGTGCCAGCAGCTTGGGTCTGGGGGCGGCTTTCTTT
15	TRBV5-4	-	TRBJ1-6	-	CASSIRTDRNSPLHF	TGTGCCAGCAGCATTAGGACAGATCGGAATTCACCCCTCCACTTT
15	TRBV7-2	TRBD1	TRBJ1-2	-	CASSQTRDRSYGYTF	TGTGCCAGCAGCCAAACACGGGACAGGAGTTATGGCTACACCTTC
16	TRBV19	TRBD1	TRBJ2-1	-	CASSSLTGGSYNEQFF	TGTGCCAGTAGTAGCTTGACAGGGGGTAGCTACAATGAGCAGTTCTTC
14	TRBV5-4	TRBD2	TRBJ2-7	-	CASSWGLAGYEQYF	TGTGCCAGCAGCTGGGGACTAGCAGGATACGAGCAGTACTTC
13	TRBV11-2	-	TRBJ2-2	few	CASSSTNTGELFF	TGTGCCAGCAGCTCCACGAACACCGGGGAGCTGTTTTTT
13	TRBV7-8	-	TRBJ1-5	-	CASSPYSNQPQHF	TGTGCCAGCAGCCCCTATAGCAATCAGCCCCAGCATTTT
16	TRBV28	TRBD1	TRBJ2-1	-	CASMSGGRSSYNEQFF	TGTGCCAGTATGTCAGGGGGCCGCAGCTCCTACAATGAGCAGTTCTTC
15	TRBV4-3	-	TRBJ1-2	-	CASSQVAGPFYGYTF	TGCGCCAGCAGCCAAGTTGCAGGGCCTTTCTATGGCTACACCTTC
13	TRBV6-5	TRBD1	TRBJ1-6	few	CASRGQGVAPLHF	TGTGCCAGCAGGGGGCAGGGGGTCGCCCCCCTCCACTTT
14	TRBV6-5	-	TRBJ1-6	-	CASSSTVNNSPLHF	TGTGCCAGCAGTTCGACAGTCAATAATTCACCCCTCCACTTT
15	TRBV3-1/TRBV3-2	-	TRBJ1-5	once	CASSQGVQGGQPQHF	TGTGCCAGCAGCCAAGGGGTCCAGGGCGGTCAGCCCCAGCATTTT
16	TRBV5-5	TRBD2	TRBJ2-3	-	CASSGTSGGAADTQYF	TGTGCCAGCAGCGGGACTAGCGGGGGGGCAGCAGATACGCAGTATTTT
14	TRBV11-3	TRBD1	TRBJ2-2	-	CASAGTGNTGELFF	TGTGCCAGTGCCGGGACAGGGAACACCGGGGAGCTGTTTTTT
14	TRBV5-1	TRBD1	TRBJ2-7	-	CASSLGTGAYEQYF	TGCGCCAGCAGCTTGGGGACAGGGGCCTACGAGCAGTACTTC
15	TRBV14	-	TRBJ1-6	-	CASSQGGGRNSPLHF	TGTGCCAGCAGCCAAGGTGGAGGTCGGAATTCACCCCTCCACTTT
15	TRBV6-2/TRBV6-3	-	TRBJ1-1	-	CASSYSTTDTPEAFF	TGTGCCAGCAGTTACTCGACGACGGACACTCCTGAAGCTTTCTTT